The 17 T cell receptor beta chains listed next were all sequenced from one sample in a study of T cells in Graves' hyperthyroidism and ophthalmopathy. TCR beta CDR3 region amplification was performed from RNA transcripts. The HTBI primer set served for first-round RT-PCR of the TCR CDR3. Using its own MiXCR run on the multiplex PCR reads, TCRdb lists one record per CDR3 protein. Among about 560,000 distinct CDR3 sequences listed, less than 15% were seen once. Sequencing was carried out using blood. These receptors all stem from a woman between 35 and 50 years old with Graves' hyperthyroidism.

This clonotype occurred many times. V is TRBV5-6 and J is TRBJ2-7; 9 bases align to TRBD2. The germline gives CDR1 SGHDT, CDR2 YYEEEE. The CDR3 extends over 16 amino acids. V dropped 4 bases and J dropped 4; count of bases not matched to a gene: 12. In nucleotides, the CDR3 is TGTGCCAGCAGCCTCCCCATAGCGGGAGAGTTGTACGAGCAGTACTTC. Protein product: CASSLPIAGELYEQYF.

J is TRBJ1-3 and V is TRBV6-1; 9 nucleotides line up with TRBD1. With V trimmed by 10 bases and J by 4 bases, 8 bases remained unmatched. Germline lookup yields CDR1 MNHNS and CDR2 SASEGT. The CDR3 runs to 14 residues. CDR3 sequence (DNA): TGTGCCACCTTGGACAGGGGAGGAGGAAACACCATATATTTT. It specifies CATLDRGGGNTIYF.

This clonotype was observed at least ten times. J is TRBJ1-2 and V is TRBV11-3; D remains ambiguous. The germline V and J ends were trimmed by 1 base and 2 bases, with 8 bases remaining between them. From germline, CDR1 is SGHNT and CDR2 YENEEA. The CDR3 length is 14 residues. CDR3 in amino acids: CASSLGFLNYGYTF. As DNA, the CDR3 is TGTGCCAGCAGCTTAGGGTTTTTGAACTATGGCTACACCTTC.

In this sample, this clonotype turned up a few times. This CDR3 is CASRLGGEHEQYF. In DNA, the CDR3 is TGTGCCAGCAGACTGGGAGGGGAGCACGAGCAGTACTTC. The chain uses TRBV5-6 and TRBJ2-7; 7 positions agree with TRBD2. The trim removed 5 bases at V and 5 bases at J, leaving 7 bases unmatched. The CDR3 runs 13 residues. The V gene's germline CDR1 is SGHDT and CDR2 YYEEEE.

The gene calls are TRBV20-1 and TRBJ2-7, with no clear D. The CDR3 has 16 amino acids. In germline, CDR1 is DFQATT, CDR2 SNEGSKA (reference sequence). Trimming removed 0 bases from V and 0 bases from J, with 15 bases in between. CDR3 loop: CSARDSLTPYSYEQYF. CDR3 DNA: TGCAGTGCTAGAGATTCGTTGACACCGTACTCCTACGAGCAGTACTTC.

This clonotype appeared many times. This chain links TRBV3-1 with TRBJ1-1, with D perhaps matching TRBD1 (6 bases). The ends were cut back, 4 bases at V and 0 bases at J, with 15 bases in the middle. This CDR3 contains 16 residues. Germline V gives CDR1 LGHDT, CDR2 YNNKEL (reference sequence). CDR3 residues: CASSLAWTAMNTEAFF. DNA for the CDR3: TGTGCCAGCAGCCTTGCCTGGACAGCCATGAACACTGAAGCTTTCTTT.

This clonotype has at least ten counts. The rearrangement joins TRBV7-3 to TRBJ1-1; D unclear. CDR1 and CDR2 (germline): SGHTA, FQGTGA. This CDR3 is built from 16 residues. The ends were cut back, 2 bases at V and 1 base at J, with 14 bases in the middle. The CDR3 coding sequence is TGTGCCAGCAGCTTACTCCCGGGAGGGCAGAACACTGAAGCTTTCTTT. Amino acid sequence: CASSLLPGGQNTEAFF.

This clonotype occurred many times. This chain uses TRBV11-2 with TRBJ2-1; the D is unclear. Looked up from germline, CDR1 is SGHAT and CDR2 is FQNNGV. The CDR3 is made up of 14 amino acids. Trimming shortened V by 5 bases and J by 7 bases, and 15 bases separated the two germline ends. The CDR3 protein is CASSQISGLNEQFF. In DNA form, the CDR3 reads TGTGCCAGCAGCCAAATCTCCGGCCTGAATGAGCAGTTCTTC.

The CDR3 nucleotides are TGTGCCAGCAGCCAAGGGTACACCCTTAATCAGCCCCAGCATTTT. This translates into CASSQGYTLNQPQHF. This sequence joins TRBV3-1 and TRBJ1-5; D ambiguous. CDR1 LGHDT and CDR2 YNNKEL come from the germline V gene (reference sequence). V was cut by 1 base and J by 4 bases, with 11 bases left in between. The length of the CDR3 is 15 residues.

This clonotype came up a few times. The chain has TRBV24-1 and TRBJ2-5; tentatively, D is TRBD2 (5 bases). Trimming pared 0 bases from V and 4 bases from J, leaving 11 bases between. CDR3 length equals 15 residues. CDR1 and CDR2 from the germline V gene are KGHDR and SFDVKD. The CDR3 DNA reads TGTGCCACCAGTGATTTGGGGGAGAGAGGAGAGACCCAGTACTTC. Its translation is CATSDLGERGETQYF.

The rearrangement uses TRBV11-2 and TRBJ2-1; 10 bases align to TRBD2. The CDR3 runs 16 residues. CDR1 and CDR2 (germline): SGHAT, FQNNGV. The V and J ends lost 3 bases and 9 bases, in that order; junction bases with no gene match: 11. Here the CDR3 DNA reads TGTGCCAGCAGCTTGACTAGCGGGCGGCTCGGAGGTGAGCAGTTCTTC. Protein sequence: CASSLTSGRLGGEQFF.

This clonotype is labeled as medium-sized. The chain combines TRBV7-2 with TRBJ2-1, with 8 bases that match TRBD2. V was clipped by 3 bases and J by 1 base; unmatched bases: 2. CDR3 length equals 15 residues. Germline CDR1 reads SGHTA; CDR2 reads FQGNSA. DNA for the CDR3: TGTGCCAGCAGCTTGTTAGCGGGATCCTACAATGAGCAGTTCTTC. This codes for CASSLLAGSYNEQFF.

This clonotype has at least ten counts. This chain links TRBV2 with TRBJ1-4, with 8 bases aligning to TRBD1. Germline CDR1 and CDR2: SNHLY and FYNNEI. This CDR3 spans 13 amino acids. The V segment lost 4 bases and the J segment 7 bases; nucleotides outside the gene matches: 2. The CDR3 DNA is TGTGCCAGCAGTGTGGACAGGGTTGAAAAACTGTTTTTT. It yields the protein CASSVDRVEKLFF.

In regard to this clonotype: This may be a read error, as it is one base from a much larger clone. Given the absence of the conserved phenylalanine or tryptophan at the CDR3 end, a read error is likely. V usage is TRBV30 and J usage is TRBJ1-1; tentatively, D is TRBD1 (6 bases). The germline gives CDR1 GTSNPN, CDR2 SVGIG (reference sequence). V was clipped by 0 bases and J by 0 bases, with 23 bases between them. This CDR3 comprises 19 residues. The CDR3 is CAWSVRVDSLRALNTEAFL. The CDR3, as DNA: TGTGCCTGGAGTGTACGGGTGGACAGTCTCCGGGCGTTGAACACTGAAGCTTTCCTT.

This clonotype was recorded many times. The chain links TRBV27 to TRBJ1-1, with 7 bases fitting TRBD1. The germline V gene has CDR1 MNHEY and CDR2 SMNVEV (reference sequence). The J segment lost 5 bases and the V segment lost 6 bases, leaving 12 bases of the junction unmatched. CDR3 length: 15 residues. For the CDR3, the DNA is TGTGCCAGCAGGCCTACAGGGGCCCAGGGAACTGAAGCTTTCTTT. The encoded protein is CASRPTGAQGTEAFF.

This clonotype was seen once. The CDR3, as DNA: TGTGCCACCAGTGACTCCAGTAATGTCCTCTACGAGCAGTACTTC. It encodes CATSDSSNVLYEQYF. The gene calls are TRBV24-1 and TRBJ2-7, with D uncertain. CDR3 length: 15 amino acids. Germline V gene lookup returns CDR1 KGHDR and CDR2 SFDVKD. Trimming pared 4 bases from V and 3 bases from J, leaving 15 bases between.

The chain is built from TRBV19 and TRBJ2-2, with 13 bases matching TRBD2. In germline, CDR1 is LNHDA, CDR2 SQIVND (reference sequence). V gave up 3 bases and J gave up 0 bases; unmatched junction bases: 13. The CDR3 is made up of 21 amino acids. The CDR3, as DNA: TGTGCCAGTAGTATCAGGTTGAGGGGACTAGCGGGAAGCTCGAACACCGGGGAGCTGTTTTTT. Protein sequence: CASSIRLRGLAGSSNTGELFF.